The rows below give T cell receptor beta chains drawn from one sample of a study of blood T cell repertoires in COVID-19. Some clones are missing from TCRdb's copy, which holds only in-frame ones; the method was immunoSEQ multiplex PCR. The sample includes 250,000 to 400,000 clones, about nine tenths of them seen just once. The sequenced sample consisted of PBMCs or T cells enriched from blood (not recorded which). These receptors were taken from a man aged 55 to 70 who had recovered from COVID-19. Both conserved end residues are part of each CDR3. The order of the fields is J gene, clone size, V gene, D gene, CDR3 DNA, CDR3 protein. A D gene is named only where the DNA matches it firmly. Size tells how often a clone was seen (once, few, many) or the class of an expanded clone, and some rows leave it out.

TRBJ2-7,NA,TRBV5-1,NA,TGCGCCAGCAGCCTGAGGACAAACTACGAGCAGTACTTC,CASSLRTNYEQYF
TRBJ2-3,NA,TRBV9,NA,TGTGCCAGCAGCGTAGTCGGGGGACCTAGCACAGATACGCAGTATTTT,CASSVVGGPSTDTQYF
TRBJ1-3,NA,TRBV4-1,TRBD1,TGCGCCAGCAGCCGTTTGACAGGGGCCCTTTTCACCATATATTTT,CASSRLTGALFTIYF
TRBJ1-1,NA,TRBV7-9,NA,TGTGCCAGCAGTCAGAATGCGAACACTGAAGCTTTCTTT,CASSQNANTEAFF
TRBJ2-7,NA,TRBV30,NA,TGTGCCTGGAGTGTAACGGGCTACGAGCAGTACTTC,CAWSVTGYEQYF
TRBJ2-7,NA,TRBV27,TRBD1,TGTGCCAGCAGCTCCCTCGGGACAGGGCTCTACGAGCAGTACTTC,CASSSLGTGLYEQYF
TRBJ1-1,NA,TRBV13,NA,TGTGCCAGCAGCTTACAGTTGAACACTGAAGCTTTCTTT,CASSLQLNTEAFF
TRBJ2-1,once,TRBV18,NA,TGTGCCAGCTCACCTTACGACGCGGCAAACAATGAGCAGTTCTTC,CASSPYDAANNEQFF
TRBJ1-5,NA,TRBV6-5,NA,TGTGCCAGCACATTATCACAGAGACAGCCCCAGCATTTT,CASTLSQRQPQHF
TRBJ2-2,NA,TRBV5-5,TRBD1,TGTGCCAGCAGCTCGGACAGGGTAGGCACCGGGGAGCTGTTTTTT,CASSSDRVGTGELFF
TRBJ2-7,NA,TRBV5-4,NA,TGTGCCAGCAGCTTAGGTAGCGCACTAAACTCCTACGAGCAGTACTTC,CASSLGSALNSYEQYF
TRBJ2-7,NA,TRBV3-1/TRBV3-2,NA,TGTGCCAGCAGCCAAGCGAGGGGGTACGAGCAGTACTTC,CASSQARGYEQYF
TRBJ2-1,NA,TRBV10-1,TRBD2,TGCGCCAGCAGCGCGAGCGGGGGGCGCAACAATGAGCAGTTCTTC,CASSASGGRNNEQFF
TRBJ1-2,NA,TRBV27,TRBD1,TGTGCCAGCGGAAGACAGGGGCCTACAGTCTTC,CASGRQGPTVF
TRBJ1-3,NA,TRBV21-1,NA,TGTGCCAGCAGCAAAGGGTGGAGCTCTGGAAACACCATATATTTT,CASSKGWSSGNTIYF